The 30 T cell receptor beta chains listed next were all sequenced from one sample in a study of beta chain features in type 1 diabetes. Whole-study results and caveats: Shorter TCRB CDR3s, moderately but significantly so, were found in Type 1 diabetes patients in all four CD4+ subsets.

No antigen is known for these receptors. Expressed TCRB transcripts got sequenced, as all isolated RNA was reverse transcribed. Using immunoSEQ multiplex PCR, the repertoire was profiled, and TCRdb retains in-frame clones only, with some absent. The sample carries around 150,000 clones, 10% recorded once. The sequenced sample was central memory CD4+ T cells from blood. Receptors originate from a man younger than 40 with type 1 diabetes.

The sample holds a few counts of this clone. The chain joins TRBV18 to TRBJ2-1; TRBD1 agrees at 12 bases. Germline V CDR1 and CDR2: KGHSH, LQKENI. CDR3 length: 15 residues. J gave up 7 bases and V 3 bases, and 4 bases lay outside the gene matches. In DNA form, the CDR3 reads TGTGCCAGCTCACCCGGGACAGGGGGCAGGAATGAGCAGTTCTTC. This codes for CASSPGTGGRNEQFF.

This clone was picked up a small number of times. The chain combines TRBV27 with TRBJ2-3; D ambiguous. Deletions cut 3 bases from V and 4 bases from J, with 8 bases between. Germline assignment: CDR1 MNHEY and CDR2 SMNVEV (reference sequence). The CDR3 contains 13 residues. The chain's CDR3 is CASSLRWSDTQYF. DNA for the CDR3: TGTGCCAGCAGTTTGAGGTGGTCAGATACGCAGTATTTT.

This chain links TRBV4-3 with TRBJ1-2; no firm D call. Germline assignment: CDR1 LGHNA and CDR2 YSLEER. This CDR3 is built from 15 residues. V shed 4 bases and J shed 5 bases, with 17 bases lying between them. The DNA of the CDR3 is TGCGCCAGCAGCCCCTTTAATGGAGGGATATATGGCTACACCTTC. This sequence encodes CASSPFNGGIYGYTF.

With respect to this clone: Germline is not matched at one junction end, which may reflect a read error. This sequence joins TRBV30 and TRBJ2-2; possible D gene TRBD1, 6 bases. CDR3 size: 13 residues. In germline, CDR1 is GTSNPN, CDR2 SVGIG (reference sequence). The CDR3 region has the DNA TGTGCCTGGAGTGTAAGGGGGAAGGGTCTCTCGGTTTTT. Translated: CAWSVRGKGLSVF.

The V call is TRBV7-2, the J call TRBJ1-1; TRBD1 agrees at 10 bases. This CDR3 has 16 amino acids. From germline, CDR1 is SGHTA and CDR2 FQGNSA. Trimming took 4 bases from V and 1 from J; bases not matched to a gene: 6. The CDR3 is CASSSGDRGENTEAFF. DNA of the CDR3: TGTGCCAGCAGCTCAGGGGACAGGGGAGAGAACACTGAAGCTTTCTTT.

The CDR3 nucleotides read TGTGCCAGCAGCGACGGTCGGGGAGATACGCAGTATTTT. Its translation is CASSDGRGDTQYF. The chain has TRBV7-2 and TRBJ2-3, with a possible D match to TRBD2 (5 bases). Trimming removed 5 bases at V and 5 bases at J, with 11 bases between. In germline, CDR1 is SGHTA, CDR2 FQGNSA. The length of the CDR3 is 13 residues.

This clone was picked up a small number of times. Other DNA sequences in the same sample also yield this CDR3. The chain couples TRBV7-9 to TRBJ1-1; TRBD1 is a possible D gene (6 bases). This CDR3 region has 13 residues. The germline V gene has CDR1 SEHNR and CDR2 FQNEAQ (reference sequence). The V end was cut by 4 bases, the J end by 1 base, with 7 bases between. The CDR3 region has the DNA TGTGCCAGCAGCTGGGGGCCGAACACTGAAGCTTTCTTT. Its translation: CASSWGPNTEAFF. Full variable domain (rest looked up from reference TRBV7-9 and TRBJ1-1): DTGVSQNPRHKITKRGQNVTFRCDPISEHNRLYWYRQTLGQGPEFLTYFQNEAQLEKSRLLSDRFSAERPKGSFSTLEIQRTEQGDSAMYLCASSWGPNTEAFFGQGTRLTVV.

This chain joins TRBV29-1 and TRBJ1-2; no definite D call. V lost 3 bases and J lost 6, with 8 bases in between. Germline CDR1 SQVTM, CDR2 ANQGSEA. The CDR3 totals 11 residues. This chain's CDR3 is CSVDIVDGYTF. The CDR3 region has the DNA TGCAGCGTTGATATAGTGGATGGCTACACCTTC.

The chain combines TRBV5-1 with TRBJ1-4; 8 bases map to TRBD1. The germline gives CDR1 SGHRS, CDR2 YFSETQ. The CDR3 has 14 residues. V dropped 4 bases and J dropped 7; count of bases not matched to a gene: 6. CDR3 DNA sequence: TGCGCCAGCAGCGAACAGGGGGGCAGTGAAAAACTGTTTTTT. This sequence encodes CASSEQGGSEKLFF.

A few counts support this clone. This chain joins TRBV28 and TRBJ2-1; tentatively, D is TRBD1 (5 bases). The CDR3 extends over 13 amino acids. The germline V gene encodes CDR1 MDHEN and CDR2 SYDVKM. The V end was cut by 4 bases, the J end by 6 bases, with 10 bases between. The CDR3 region has the DNA TGTGCCAGCAGTTACAGGTTTGTCAATGAGCAGTTCTTC. It encodes CASSYRFVNEQFF. The full variable domain, in which reference TRBV28 and TRBJ2-1 provide the parts outside the CDR3, is DVKVTQSSRYLVKRTGEKVFLECVQDMDHENMFWYRQDPGLGLRLIYFSYDVKMKEKGDIPEGYSVSREKKERFSLILESASTNQTSMYLCASSYRFVNEQFFGPGTRLTVL.

Many counts were recorded for this clone. The rearrangement links TRBV27 to TRBJ2-7, with TRBD2 matching 10 bases. Germline CDR1 reads MNHEY; CDR2 reads SMNVEV (reference sequence). Trimming at V came to 5 bases and at J to 1 base, leaving 11 bases not matched to a gene. The CDR3 sequence is 17 residues long. The CDR3 loop is CASSRTSGKFESYEQYF. CDR3 bases: TGTGCCAGCAGTCGCACTAGCGGGAAGTTTGAATCCTACGAGCAGTACTTC.

The genes are TRBV2 and TRBJ2-1; 7 bases fit TRBD2. Trimming took 3 bases from V and 2 from J; bases not matched to a gene: 4. There are 15 residues in the CDR3. The germline CDR1 and CDR2 sequences are SNHLY and FYNNEI. The CDR3 nucleotides are TGTGCCAGCAGTGAGGGGAGGGCTGCCTACAATGAGCAGTTCTTC. Its protein is CASSEGRAAYNEQFF.

The table lists this clone with a few counts. The rearrangement links TRBV5-1 to TRBJ1-1; D uncertain. Trimming left V 3 bases short and J 0 bases short, with 6 bases between. Per germline, CDR1 SGHRS and CDR2 YFSETQ. The CDR3 is made up of 13 amino acids. CDR3 protein: CASSSGVNTEAFF. The CDR3 DNA is TGCGCCAGCAGCTCGGGAGTGAACACTGAAGCTTTCTTT.

The chain combines TRBV5-1 with TRBJ2-3; the match to TRBD2 covers 12 bases. V trimming: 4 bases; J trimming: 2 bases; junction bases outside the gene matches: 5. The CDR3 length is 16 residues. Germline V gene lookup returns CDR1 SGHRS and CDR2 YFSETQ. DNA for the CDR3: TGCGCCAGCAGCCAACGACTAGCGGGAGTCACAGATACGCAGTATTTT. It translates to CASSQRLAGVTDTQYF.

The sample holds a few counts of this clone. This chain joins TRBV30 and TRBJ1-5; a weak D match, TRBD1 (5 bases). The V and J ends lost 4 bases and 7 bases respectively, with 14 bases between them. The CDR3 spans 13 residues. CDR1 is GTSNPN and CDR2 is SVGIG in the germline V gene (reference sequence). The DNA of the CDR3 is TGTGCCTGGACCCCTGGGGCCGGGCAGCCCCAGCATTTT. Protein sequence: CAWTPGAGQPQHF.

The chain recombines TRBV7-3 with TRBJ2-2; 9 nucleotides match TRBD1. V gave up 5 bases and J gave up 4 bases; unmatched junction bases: 8. This CDR3 spans 16 amino acids. Germline V gives CDR1 SGHTA, CDR2 FQGTGA. The CDR3 loop reads CASSPTGGSSTGELFF. CDR3 coding DNA: TGTGCCAGCAGCCCAACAGGGGGCTCAAGCACCGGGGAGCTGTTTTTT.

This clone appeared a few times. Other DNA variants within this sample encode the same CDR3. This rearrangement joins TRBV5-1 to TRBJ2-5; D is uncertain. V was pared by 0 bases and J by 1 base, with 10 bases between. The CDR3 is 15 amino acids. Germline-derived CDR1 and CDR2 are SGHRS and YFSETQ. For the CDR3, the DNA is TGCGCCAGCAGCTTGGGTCCTACGGGCCAAGAGACCCAGTACTTC. It codes for CASSLGPTGQETQYF.

The chain links TRBV27 to TRBJ2-5; 15 bases are a match to TRBD2. CDR1 is MNHEY, CDR2 SMNVEV, per germline (reference sequence). The CDR3 has 16 residues. The V and J ends lost 5 bases and 5 bases, in that order; junction bases with no gene match: 6. CDR3 DNA: TGTGCCAGCAGTCGCGGGACTAGCGGGAGGAGCGAGACCCAGTACTTC. Encoded protein: CASSRGTSGRSETQYF.

The chain carries TRBV5-6 and TRBJ1-3; a possible D gene is TRBD1 (6 bases). Trimming stripped 4 bases from V and 2 bases from J, with 7 bases between. The CDR3 extends over 13 amino acids. Germline CDR1 is SGHDT and CDR2 is YYEEEE. The CDR3 DNA reads TGTGCCAGCAGCCGACAGGCTGGAAACACCATATATTTT. Translated, it gives CASSRQAGNTIYF.

The V call is TRBV21-1, the J call TRBJ2-7; no DNA check was done on the table's D call, TRBD2. TRBV21-1 is a recognized pseudogene. The CDR3 sequence is 17 residues long. CDR3 amino acids: CASSKAGTSGPFYEQYF. The CDR3 nucleotides are TGTGCCAGCAGCAAAGCCGGAACTAGCGGACCGTTCTACGAGCAGTACTTC.

This clone has a handful of counts. CDR3 nucleotide sequence: TGTGCCAGCAGCTTAGTTCCGAGGACTGAAGCTTTCTTT. Translated, it gives CASSLVPRTEAFF. The chain uses TRBV7-8 and TRBJ1-1; D not certain. The CDR3 length is 13 residues. Germline V CDR1 and CDR2: SGHVS, FQNEAQ. The germline V and J ends were trimmed by 1 base and 5 bases, with 8 bases remaining between them.

The chain uses TRBV28 and TRBJ2-3; possibly TRBD2 for D (7 bases). Germline values: CDR1 MDHEN, CDR2 SYDVKM. The V end was cut by 2 bases, the J end by 1 base, with 13 bases between. The CDR3 sequence is 16 residues long. The CDR3 DNA reads as TGTGCCAGCAGTTTAAATTCCGGGGGGCGCACAGATACGCAGTATTTT. The encoded protein is CASSLNSGGRTDTQYF.

The rearrangement joins TRBV6-6 to TRBJ1-1, with TRBD1 matching over 7 bases. The length of the CDR3 is 14 residues. Germline lookup yields CDR1 MNHNY and CDR2 SVGAGI (reference sequence). V shed 0 bases and J 4 bases; nucleotides not matched to a gene: 2. The CDR3 DNA reads TGTGCCAGCAGTTACTCTCAGGGGGGCACTGAAGCTTTCTTT. This translates into CASSYSQGGTEAFF.

This clone came up a few times. V and J are TRBV15 and TRBJ2-5; 10 bases fit TRBD2. Trimming at V came to 8 bases and at J to 5 bases, leaving 8 bases not matched to a gene. Germline assignment: CDR1 LNHNV and CDR2 YYDKDF (reference sequence). The CDR3 spans 14 residues. As DNA, the CDR3 is TGTGCCACCGGTTTAGCGGGAGGAAAGGAGACCCAGTACTTC. It yields the protein CATGLAGGKETQYF. Looking up the rest from reference TRBV15 and TRBJ2-5 gives the full variable domain: DAMVIQNPRYQVTQFGKPVTLSCSQTLNHNVMYWYQQKSSQAPKLLFHYYDKDFNNEADTPDNFQSRRPNTSFCFLDIRSPGLGDTAMYLCATGLAGGKETQYFGPGTRLLVL.

The chain uses TRBV28 and TRBJ2-5; tentative D call: TRBD2 (5 bases). This CDR3 spans 14 amino acids. V was shortened by 3 bases and J by 1 base, with 9 bases between the two germline ends. From germline, CDR1 is MDHEN and CDR2 SYDVKM. The CDR3 DNA sequence: TGTGCCAGCAGTTTTGCGGGCAGCCAAGAGACCCAGTACTTC. Translation: CASSFAGSQETQYF. The whole variable domain, filled in from reference TRBV28 and TRBJ2-5, reads DVKVTQSSRYLVKRTGEKVFLECVQDMDHENMFWYRQDPGLGLRLIYFSYDVKMKEKGDIPEGYSVSREKKERFSLILESASTNQTSMYLCASSFAGSQETQYFGPGTRLLVL.

This chain connects TRBV18 to TRBJ2-4; the D gene is possibly TRBD2 (6 bases). The V gene's germline CDR1 is KGHSH and CDR2 LQKENI. The CDR3 is 15 residues long. Trimming pared 1 base from V and 9 bases from J, leaving 16 bases between. This CDR3 reads CASSPQGPGEGIQYF. The DNA of the CDR3 is TGTGCCAGCTCACCACAGGGACCGGGAGAGGGCATTCAGTACTTC.

This chain connects TRBV5-4 to TRBJ2-5; TRBD2 matches at 12 bases. This CDR3 has 16 residues. Germline CDR1 reads SGHNT; CDR2 reads YYREEE (reference sequence). Trimming at V came to 2 bases and at J to 2 bases, leaving 4 bases not matched to a gene. The DNA for the CDR3 is TGTGCCAGCAGCTTAAGAGGACTAGCGGGACAAGAGACCCAGTACTTC. Its translation is CASSLRGLAGQETQYF.

This clone has just a few counts. The J gene is TRBJ2-5, the V gene TRBV5-1, with D perhaps TRBD1 (5 bases). Trimming cost V 3 bases and J 8 bases, with 14 bases left between them. CDR1 is SGHRS, CDR2 YFSETQ, per germline. CDR3 length equals 13 residues. CDR3 sequence: CASSSTDQGTQYF. The CDR3 nucleotides read TGCGCCAGCAGCTCGACAGACCAAGGAACCCAGTACTTC.

The chain employs TRBV7-9 and TRBJ2-1; TRBD1 might be the D (5 bases). Germline CDR1 is SEHNR and CDR2 is FQNEAQ (reference sequence). Trimming removed 5 bases at V and 6 bases at J, with 14 bases between. There are 14 residues in the CDR3. This CDR3 reads CASSHIRQGNEQFF. Written as DNA, the CDR3 is TGTGCCAGCAGCCATATTAGGCAGGGCAATGAGCAGTTCTTC.

The rearrangement uses TRBV18 and TRBJ2-4, with 10 bases lining up with TRBD2. The CDR3 spans 17 residues. Losses at the gene ends were 1 base for V and 5 bases for J; bases not matched to a gene: 8. CDR1 is KGHSH and CDR2 is LQKENI in the germline V gene. Written as DNA, the CDR3 is TGTGCCAGCTCACCACGATCTACTAGCGGGAATGAAAACATTCAGTACTTC. Translation gives CASSPRSTSGNENIQYF.